Below, one T cell receptor (beta chain) is given with its context. Looked up from germline, CDR1 is KGHSY and CDR2 is FQNENV. The CDR3 covers 14 residues. The V end was cut by 2 bases, the J end by 2 bases, with 9 bases between. These data come from a study of radiotherapy plus CTLA-4 blockade in lung cancer. The data were produced by immunoSEQ multiplex PCR, yet TCRdb's version contains in-frame clones alone and is incomplete. The sample consists of 30,000 to 40,000 clones, 75% to 90% of them appearing once. The chain combines TRBV16 with TRBJ2-5; possible D gene TRBD2, 5 bases. The TCR was taken from a human donor with non-small cell lung cancer who had stable disease on radiotherapy plus ipilimumab. Material: peripheral blood, obtained from a patient treated with radiotherapy plus ipilimumab. CDR3 protein: CASSQPDFQETQYF. The CDR3, as DNA: TGTGCCAGCAGCCAACCGGACTTTCAAGAGACCCAGTACTTC. Drawing the rest from reference TRBV16 and TRBJ2-5, the complete variable domain is GEEVAQTPKHLVRGEGQKAKLYCAPIKGHSYVFWYQQVLKNEFKFLISFQNENVFDETGMPKERFSAKCLPNSPCSLEIQATKLEDSAVYFCASSQPDFQETQYFGPGTRLLVL.